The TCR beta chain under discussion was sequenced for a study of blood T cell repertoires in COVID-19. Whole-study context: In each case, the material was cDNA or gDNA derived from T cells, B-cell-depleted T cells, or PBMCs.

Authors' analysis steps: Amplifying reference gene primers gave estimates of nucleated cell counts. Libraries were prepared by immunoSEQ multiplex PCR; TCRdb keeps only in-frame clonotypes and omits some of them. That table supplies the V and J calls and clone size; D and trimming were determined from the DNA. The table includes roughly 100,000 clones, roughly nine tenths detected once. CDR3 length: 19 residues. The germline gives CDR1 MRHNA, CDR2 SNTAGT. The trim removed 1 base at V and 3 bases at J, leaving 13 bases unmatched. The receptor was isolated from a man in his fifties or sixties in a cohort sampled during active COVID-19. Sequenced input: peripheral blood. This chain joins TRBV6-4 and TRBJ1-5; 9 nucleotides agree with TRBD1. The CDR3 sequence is CASSDYVLGQGVINQPQHF. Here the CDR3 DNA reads TGTGCCAGCAGTGACTACGTTTTGGGACAGGGTGTGATCAATCAGCCCCAGCATTTT.